The next 9 T cell receptor beta chains were all read from a single sample in a study of radiation and T cells in renal cell carcinoma. This table comes from immunoSEQ multiplex PCR, and its TCRdb copy is limited to in-frame clones, with some not included. The sample includes 140,000 to 150,000 clones, 88% of them seen just once. Time point denoted: baseline pretreatment blood. The sample's treatment: 15 Gy SBRT to primary tumor, nephrectomy 4 weeks later. Material: blood, obtained from a patient whose treatment included radiotherapy and nephrectomy. These receptors were taken from a woman between 65 and 79 years old with renal cell carcinoma.

The rearrangement joins TRBV15 to TRBJ1-6, with a possible D match to TRBD1 (5 bases). CDR1 and CDR2 (germline): LNHNV, YYDKDF (reference sequence). V lost 3 bases and J lost 10, with 13 bases in between. The CDR3 runs 14 residues. The CDR3 sequence is CATSSSRDASPLHF. CDR3 sequence (DNA): TGTGCCACCAGCAGTAGCAGGGATGCCTCACCCCTCCACTTT.

The V gene is TRBV2, the J gene TRBJ2-5; 9 bases line up with TRBD1. V was pared by 1 base and J by 7 bases, with 7 bases of the junction left unmatched. CDR1 is SNHLY, CDR2 FYNNEI, per germline. The CDR3 contains 15 residues. CDR3 bases: TGTGCCAGCAGTGAAGAGAAGACAGGGGGGGGGACCCAGTACTTC. Amino acid sequence: CASSEEKTGGGTQYF.

V usage is TRBV5-1 and J usage is TRBJ2-5; D remains unclear. Germline V CDR1 and CDR2: SGHRS, YFSETQ. The V end lost 0 bases, the J end lost 0 bases, and 6 bases lay between the germline ends. This CDR3 is built from 14 residues. The CDR3 loop reads CASSLADYQETQYF. The CDR3 region has the DNA TGCGCCAGCAGCTTGGCAGACTACCAAGAGACCCAGTACTTC.

The chain links TRBV7-2 to TRBJ1-4; a possible D gene is TRBD1 (5 bases). The CDR3 spans 15 residues. The V gene's germline CDR1 is SGHTA and CDR2 FQGNSA. Trimming took 2 bases from V and 5 from J, leaving 12 bases between them. CDR3 residues: CASSLQQGPNEKLFF. CDR3 coding DNA: TGTGCCAGCAGCTTACAGCAGGGACCCAATGAAAAACTGTTTTTT.

J is TRBJ1-4 and V is TRBV7-2; unclear D gene. V was cut by 1 base and J by 11 bases, with 11 bases left in between. This CDR3 has 13 amino acids. CDR1 is SGHTA, CDR2 FQGNSA, per germline. CDR3 protein: CASSLGAPGKLFF. The CDR3 DNA is TGTGCCAGCAGCTTAGGGGCCCCCGGGAAACTGTTTTTT.

The rearrangement uses TRBV18 and TRBJ2-5; possible D gene TRBD2, 6 bases. The CDR3 is 14 residues long. CDR1 is KGHSH, CDR2 LQKENI, per germline. V lost 3 bases to trimming and J lost 2 bases, with 10 bases between them. The CDR3 sequence: CASSPPGTQETQYF. The DNA for the CDR3 is TGTGCCAGCTCACCCCCCGGGACTCAAGAGACCCAGTACTTC.

The chain uses TRBV9 and TRBJ2-1, with D possibly TRBD1 on 5 matching bases. Per the germline V gene, CDR1 is SGDLS and CDR2 is YYNGEE. Trimming cost V 2 bases and J 2 bases, with 11 bases left between them. The length of the CDR3 is 15 residues. The CDR3 DNA is TGTGCCAGCAGCGTTGGACATGCAACCTACAATGAGCAGTTCTTC. Residues: CASSVGHATYNEQFF.

In nucleotides, the CDR3 is TGTGCCAGCATCTCATCCTATGGCTACACCTTC. Encoded protein: CASISSYGYTF. This chain uses TRBV21-1 with TRBJ1-2. TRBV21-1 is an annotated pseudogene. The CDR3 has 11 amino acids.

The chain combines TRBV11-2 with TRBJ2-3; 14 bases fit TRBD2. CDR1 and CDR2 (germline): SGHAT, FQNNGV. The CDR3 contains 16 residues. Trimming removed 6 bases from V and 1 base from J; junction bases left unmatched: 3. Here the CDR3 DNA reads TGTGCCAGCAGACGGGGACTAGCGGGGGGCACAGATACGCAGTATTTT. Translation gives CASRRGLAGGTDTQYF.